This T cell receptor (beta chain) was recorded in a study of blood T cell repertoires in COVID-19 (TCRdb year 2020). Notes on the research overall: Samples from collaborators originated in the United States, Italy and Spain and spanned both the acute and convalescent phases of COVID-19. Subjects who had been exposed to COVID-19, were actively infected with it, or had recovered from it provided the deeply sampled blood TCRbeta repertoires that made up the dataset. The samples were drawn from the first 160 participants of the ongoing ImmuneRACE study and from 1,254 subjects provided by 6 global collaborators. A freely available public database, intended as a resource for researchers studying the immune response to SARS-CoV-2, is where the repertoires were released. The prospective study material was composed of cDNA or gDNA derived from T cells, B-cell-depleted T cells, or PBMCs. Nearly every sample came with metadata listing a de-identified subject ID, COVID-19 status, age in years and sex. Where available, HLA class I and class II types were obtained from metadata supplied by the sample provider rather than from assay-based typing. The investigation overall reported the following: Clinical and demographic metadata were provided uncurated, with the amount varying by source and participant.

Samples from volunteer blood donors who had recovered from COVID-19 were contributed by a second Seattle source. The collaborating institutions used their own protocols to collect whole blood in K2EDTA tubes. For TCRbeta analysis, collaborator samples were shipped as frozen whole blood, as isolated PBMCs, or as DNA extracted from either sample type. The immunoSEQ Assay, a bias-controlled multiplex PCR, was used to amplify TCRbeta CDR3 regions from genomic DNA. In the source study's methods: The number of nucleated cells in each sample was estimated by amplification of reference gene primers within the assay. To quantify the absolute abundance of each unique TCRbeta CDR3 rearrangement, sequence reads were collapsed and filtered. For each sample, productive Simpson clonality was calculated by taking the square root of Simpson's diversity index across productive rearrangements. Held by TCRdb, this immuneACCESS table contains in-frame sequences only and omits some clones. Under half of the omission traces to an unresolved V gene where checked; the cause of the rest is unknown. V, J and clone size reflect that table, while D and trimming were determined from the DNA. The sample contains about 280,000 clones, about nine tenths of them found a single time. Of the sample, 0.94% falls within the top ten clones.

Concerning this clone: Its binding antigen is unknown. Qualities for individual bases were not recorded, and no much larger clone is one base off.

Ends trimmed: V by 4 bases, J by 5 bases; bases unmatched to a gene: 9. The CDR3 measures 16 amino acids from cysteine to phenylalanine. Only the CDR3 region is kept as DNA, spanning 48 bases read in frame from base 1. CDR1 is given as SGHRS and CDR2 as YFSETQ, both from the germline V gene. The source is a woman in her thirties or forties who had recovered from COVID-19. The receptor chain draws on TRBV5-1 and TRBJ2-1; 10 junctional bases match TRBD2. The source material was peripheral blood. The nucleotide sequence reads TGCGCCAGCAGCCGGACGGTAGCGGGAGGCCACAATGAGCAGTTCTTC. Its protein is CASSRTVAGGHNEQFF.